This TCR beta chain is drawn from a study of OX40 agonist ivuxolimab in advanced cancers. Germline V gives CDR1 SGHKS, CDR2 YYEKEE (reference sequence). The CDR3 extends over 13 amino acids. V shed 3 bases, J shed 5 bases, and the junction held 2 bases outside the gene matches. Clones were read by immunoSEQ multiplex PCR, and TCRdb kept only the in-frame ones, dropping some. The table has more than 10,000 clones, 82% seen once. The sequenced sample was CD4+ or CD8+ T cells sorted from blood, obtained in a trial of the OX40 agonist ivuxolimab. This clonotype was sampled from an adult with an advanced solid tumor such as melanoma, head and neck, liver or kidney cancer. This sequence joins TRBV5-5 and TRBJ2-1, with TRBD1 matching 7 bases. The CDR3 reads CASSWTGDNEQFF. DNA of the CDR3: TGTGCCAGCAGCTGGACAGGTGACAATGAGCAGTTCTTC.